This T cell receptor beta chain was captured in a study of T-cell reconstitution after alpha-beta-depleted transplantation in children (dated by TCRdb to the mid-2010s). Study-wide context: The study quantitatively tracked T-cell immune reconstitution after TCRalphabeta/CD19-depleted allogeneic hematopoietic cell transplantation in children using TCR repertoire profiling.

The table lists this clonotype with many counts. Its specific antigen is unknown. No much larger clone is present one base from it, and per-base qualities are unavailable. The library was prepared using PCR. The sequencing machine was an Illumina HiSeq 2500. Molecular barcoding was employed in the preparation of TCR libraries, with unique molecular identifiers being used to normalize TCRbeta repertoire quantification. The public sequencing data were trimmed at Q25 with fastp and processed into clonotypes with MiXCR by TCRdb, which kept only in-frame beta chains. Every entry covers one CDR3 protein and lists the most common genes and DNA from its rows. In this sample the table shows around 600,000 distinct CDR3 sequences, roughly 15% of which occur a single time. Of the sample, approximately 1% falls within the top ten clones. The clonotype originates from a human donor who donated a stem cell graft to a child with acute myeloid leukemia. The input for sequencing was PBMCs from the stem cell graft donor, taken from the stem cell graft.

The CDR3 sequence is CSARRGGLRETQYF. The sequenced DNA: TGCAGTGCTAGAAGGGGTGGGCTTAGGGAGACCCAGTACTTC. The chain links TRBV20-1 with TRBJ2-5, with a tentative D gene TRBD1 over 5 matching bases. The CDR3 covers 14 residues, taking in both the cysteine and the phenylalanine. Only the CDR3 part of the read is kept: 42 bases, read in frame from the first base. The germline ends are 15 bases apart after V is trimmed by 2 bases and J by 5 bases. The germline V gene (reference sequence) provides CDR1 DFQATT and CDR2 SNEGSKA.